One T cell receptor (beta chain) is described in this entry. Its cognate antigen is unknown. This entry is derived from a study of CD8+CD57+ T cells in acquired aplastic anemia. Study-wide results and limits: The CD8+ Simpson's diversity of patients and controls was not significantly different.

CDR1 DFQATT and CDR2 SNEGSKA come from the germline V gene (reference sequence). The CDR3 is made up of 14 amino acids. The template for TCR beta VDJ and CDR3 sequence profiling was genomic DNA. TCRdb processed the reads anew with MiXCR; each CDR3 protein has one entry. The sample comprises some 220,000 distinct CDR3 sequences, approximately 35% of which are singletons, and 1% to 1.3% rests with the top ten. The clonotype was recovered from a human donor in good health, serving as a control. The sample taken for sequencing was sorted CD4+, CD8+, or CD8+CD57+ T cells (not recorded which) from PBMCs. The chain recombines TRBV20-1 with TRBJ2-3; D is undetermined. The DNA end is a closer match to TRBJ1-5, so the J assignment may be wrong. CDR3 in amino acids: CSARDSQATDTQHF. The CDR3 DNA sequence: TGCAGTGCTAGAGATAGCCAGGCCACAGATACGCAGCATTTT.